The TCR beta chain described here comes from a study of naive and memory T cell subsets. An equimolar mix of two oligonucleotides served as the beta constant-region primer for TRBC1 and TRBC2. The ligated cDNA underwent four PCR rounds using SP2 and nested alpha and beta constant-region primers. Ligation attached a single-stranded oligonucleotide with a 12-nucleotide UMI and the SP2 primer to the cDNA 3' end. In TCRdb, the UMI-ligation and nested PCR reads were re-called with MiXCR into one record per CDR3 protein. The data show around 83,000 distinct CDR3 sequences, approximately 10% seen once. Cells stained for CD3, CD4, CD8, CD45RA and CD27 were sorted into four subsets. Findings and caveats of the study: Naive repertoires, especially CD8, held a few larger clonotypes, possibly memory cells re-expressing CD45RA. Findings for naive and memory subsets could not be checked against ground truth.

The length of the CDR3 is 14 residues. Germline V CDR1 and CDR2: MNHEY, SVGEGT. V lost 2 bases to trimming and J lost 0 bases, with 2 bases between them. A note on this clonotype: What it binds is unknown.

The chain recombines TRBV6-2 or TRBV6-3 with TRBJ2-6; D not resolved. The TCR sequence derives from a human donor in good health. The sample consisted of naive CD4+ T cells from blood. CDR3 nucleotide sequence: TGTGCCAGCAGTTACAACTCTGGGGCCAACGTCCTGACTTTC. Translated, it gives CASSYNSGANVLTF.